Frequency places the clone carrying this TCR beta chain as medium-sized. The antigen remains unidentified. This CDR3 is built from 14 residues. Germline loops: CDR1 MNHEY, CDR2 SVGAGI. About 37,500 genome equivalents of blood DNA were amplified for TRB. This sample is part of a study of T cell clusters in autoimmune cytopenias. Study-level findings and limits: TRB repertoire shifts in secondary cytopenia and chronic lymphocytic leukemia mostly reflected lymphoma, not autoimmunity.

TRB rearrangements were amplified by touch-down multiplex PCR with mixed TRB-A/B primers. TCRdb re-analyzed the multiplex PCR reads; it lists each CDR3 protein once, without DNA. This sample's table has 2,200 or so distinct CDR3 sequences. The receptor comes from a human donor with an autoimmune cytopenia or autoimmune hepatitis (not recorded which). The gene calls are TRBV6-5 and TRBJ2-7; TCRdb names TRBD1, which stays unverified in the absence of DNA. Sample: peripheral blood. CDR3 amino acids: CASSYRDSSYEQYF.